This TCR beta chain was sequenced in a study of OX40 agonist ivuxolimab in advanced cancers. The data were produced by immunoSEQ multiplex PCR, yet TCRdb's version contains in-frame clones alone and is incomplete. The repertoire holds some 69,000 clones, with more than 85% as singletons. Germline lookup yields CDR1 SGHRS and CDR2 YFSETQ. V was pared by 1 base and J by 2 bases, with 13 bases between. The CDR3 spans 16 residues. In regard to this clone: Its antigen remains unknown.

The study's findings and limits: Among the lowest peripheral clonal expansion occurred in 0.1-3.0 mg/kg partial responders.

The rearrangement uses TRBV5-1 and TRBJ2-1; D unclear. Sequences were derived from CD4+ or CD8+ T cells sorted from blood, sampled in a trial of the OX40 agonist ivuxolimab. This sequence was found in an adult with an advanced solid tumor such as melanoma, head and neck, liver or kidney cancer. The CDR3 here is CASSLMSFNTYNEQFF. The DNA of the CDR3 is TGCGCCAGCAGCTTGATGAGCTTTAACACCTACAATGAGCAGTTCTTC.